This T cell receptor beta chain was obtained from a study of OX40 agonist ivuxolimab in advanced cancers. Points on this clone: Its antigen is currently unknown.

Using immunoSEQ multiplex PCR, the repertoire was profiled, and TCRdb retains in-frame clones only, with some absent. The sample lists roughly 41,000 clones, around four fifths occurring once. Germline V lookup: CDR1 MNHEY, CDR2 SMNVEV (reference sequence). This CDR3 contains 13 residues. The trim removed 3 bases at V and 7 bases at J, leaving 1 base unmatched. General study findings and limits: Mean expanded clone counts were higher in CD8+ than CD4+ T cells. The expanded peripheral T cells' antigen specificity was not determined.

The chain combines TRBV27 with TRBJ2-2; 8 bases align to TRBD1. The TCR comes from an adult with an advanced solid tumor such as melanoma, head and neck, liver or kidney cancer. Sequencing was performed on CD4+ or CD8+ T cells sorted from blood, taken in a trial of the OX40 agonist ivuxolimab. The CDR3 DNA sequence: TGTGCCAGCAGTTTGGACAGGGACGGGGAGCTGTTTTTT. Its protein is CASSLDRDGELFF.